The rows below give T cell receptor beta chains drawn from one sample of a study of blood T cell repertoires in COVID-19. Generated by immunoSEQ multiplex PCR, the TCRdb table keeps only in-frame clones and is missing some. The sample records roughly 250,000 clones, about 90% being singletons. Sequencing was done on a sample of PBMCs or T cells enriched from blood (not recorded which). The source of these receptors is a human donor in a cohort exposed to, infected with or recovered from COVID-19 (not recorded which). The donor label of this sample is uncertain. CDR3s include the opening cysteine and the closing phenylalanine or tryptophan. The D gene is left open where the match is weak. Some rows have no size entry. The others give once, few or many, or a class for an expanded clone.

>12|TRBJ1-6|NA|few|TRBV7-3
TGTGCCAGCAGTGTACCGGGGGCACCCCTCCACTTT
CASSVPGAPLHF
>13|TRBJ1-2|NA|NA|TRBV12-3/TRBV12-4
TGTGCCAGCAGCCTCAACGGTCCCTATGGCTACACCTTC
CASSLNGPYGYTF
>17|TRBJ1-2|NA|NA|TRBV11-2
TGTGCCAGCAGCTTAGTTCCGGCAGGGGCGTCTTTAACGGGCTACACCTTC
CASSLVPAGASLTGYTF
>15|TRBJ2-7|NA|NA|TRBV6-2/TRBV6-3
TGTGCCAGCAGCCAGGACTTCACGCCCCCCTACGAGCAGTACTTC
CASSQDFTPPYEQYF
>15|TRBJ2-1|TRBD1|NA|TRBV29-1
TGCAGCGTGGATACCGGGACAGGGGTCGGCAATGAGCAGTTCTTC
CSVDTGTGVGNEQFF
>15|TRBJ1-5|NA|NA|TRBV27
TGTGCCAGCGGCAGGGAGGGATACGGCAATCAGCCCCAGCATTTT
CASGREGYGNQPQHF
>14|TRBJ1-3|NA|NA|TRBV11-2
TGTGCCAGCAGCGTTAGAGACTCTGGAAACACCATATATTTT
CASSVRDSGNTIYF
>13|TRBJ1-2|NA|NA|TRBV19
TGTGCCAGTAGTGGGTCGGCAGGCTATGGCTACACCTTC
CASSGSAGYGYTF
>16|TRBJ1-2|NA|once|TRBV11-2
TGTGCCAGCAGCTTAGATTCCGGGGGATTTGGCTATGGCTACACCTTC
CASSLDSGGFGYGYTF
>13|TRBJ2-2|NA|NA|TRBV2
TGTGCCAGCACGGGACACGTGGCCGGGGAGCTGTTTTTT
CASTGHVAGELFF